The next 20 T cell receptor beta chains were all read from a single sample in a study of identical twins. MiXCR, run by TCRdb on the 5' RACE reads, gives a single entry per CDR3 protein. This sample has about 200,000 distinct CDR3 sequences; around a tenth occur once, and the top ten carry about 5%. Sequencing was performed on memory (CD45RO+) T cells sorted from blood. The receptors shown here come from a woman under 30 in good health.

Many counts were recorded for this clonotype. CDR3 region: CASSLAGSSGNTIYF. In DNA, the CDR3 is TGCGCCAGCAGCTTGGCCGGTAGCTCTGGAAACACCATATATTTT. This sequence joins TRBV5-1 and TRBJ1-3, with D uncertain. The germline V gene has CDR1 SGHRS and CDR2 YFSETQ. The germline V and J ends were trimmed by 0 bases and 0 bases, with 7 bases remaining between them. The CDR3 has 15 amino acids. Full variable domain (outside the CDR3, taken from reference TRBV5-1 and TRBJ1-3): KAGVTQTPRYLIKTRGQQVTLSCSPISGHRSVSWYQQTPGQGLQFLFEYFSETQRNKGNFPGRFSGRQFSNSRSEMNVSTLELGDSALYLCASSLAGSSGNTIYFGEGSWLTVV.

The chain joins TRBV7-9 to TRBJ2-1; D is perhaps TRBD2 (5 bases). V lost 1 base and J 4 bases, leaving 14 bases between the germline ends. The germline V gene has CDR1 SEHNR and CDR2 FQNEAQ (reference sequence). This CDR3 contains 16 residues. CDR3 nucleotides: TGTGCCAGCAGCTTAGTTCTCCCCCGACTATACAATGAGCAGTTCTTC. Protein product: CASSLVLPRLYNEQFF.

This sequence joins TRBV7-9 and TRBJ2-7; weak D call: TRBD1 (6 bases). The germline gives CDR1 SEHNR, CDR2 FQNEAQ (reference sequence). There are 13 residues in the CDR3. Between the trimmed V and J ends, which lost 8 bases and 6 bases, there was a span of 17 bases. The CDR3 protein is CASARTVPSEQYF. The CDR3 coding sequence is TGTGCCAGCGCCAGGACAGTCCCCTCCGAGCAGTACTTC.

This clonotype was recorded at least ten times. This chain links TRBV5-6 with TRBJ2-1; 11 bases match TRBD2. V gave up 4 bases and J gave up 5 bases; unmatched junction bases: 5. This CDR3 region has 15 residues. Germline lookup yields CDR1 SGHDT and CDR2 YYEEEE. The CDR3 here is CASSQGTSGDNEQFF. The CDR3 DNA reads TGTGCCAGCAGCCAAGGGACTAGCGGCGACAATGAGCAGTTCTTC. Based on the CDR3 plus reference TRBV5-6 and TRBJ2-1, the full variable domain is DAGVTQSPTHLIKTRGQQVTLRCSPKSGHDTVSWYQQALGQGPQFIFQYYEEEERQRGNFPDRFSGHQFPNYSSELNVNALLLGDSALYLCASSQGTSGDNEQFFGPGTRLTVL.

The table lists this clonotype with many counts. V and J are TRBV12-3 or TRBV12-4 and TRBJ1-5; TRBD1 is a possible D gene (6 bases). V lost 5 bases, J lost 8 bases, and 13 bases lay in between. The CDR3 extends over 13 amino acids. The CDR3 DNA follows: TGTGCCAGCAGTCCGTTAGGGGGGGAGCCCCAGCATTTT. Translated, it gives CASSPLGGEPQHF.

In its sample, this clonotype was seen a few times. The rearrangement links TRBV6-1 to TRBJ2-3; TRBD2 is a possible D gene (7 bases). CDR1 is MNHNS and CDR2 is SASEGT in the germline V gene. Between the trimmed V and J ends, which lost 8 bases and 0 bases, there was a span of 15 bases. CDR3 length: 15 residues. For the CDR3, the DNA is TGTGCCAGCCTTAAGGCGGGGGCGAGCACAGATACGCAGTATTTT. Residues: CASLKAGASTDTQYF.

The chain carries TRBV28 and TRBJ1-1; no reliable D call. This CDR3 spans 12 amino acids. Per the germline V gene, CDR1 is MDHEN and CDR2 is SYDVKM. V was shortened by 1 base and J by 6 bases, with 6 bases between the two germline ends. CDR3 nucleotides: TGTGCCAGCAGTTTATCACGGCCTGAAGCTTTCTTT. It specifies CASSLSRPEAFF.

This clonotype was seen repeatedly, ten times or more. The chain employs TRBV2 and TRBJ2-2, with D perhaps matching TRBD2 (7 bases). The CDR3 is made up of 15 amino acids. Per the germline V gene, CDR1 is SNHLY and CDR2 is FYNNEI. Trimming left V 2 bases short and J 7 bases short, with 14 bases between. CDR3 bases: TGTGCCAGCAGTGAATCGGGGGGCCCCCGCGGGGAGCTGTTTTTT. This translates into CASSESGGPRGELFF.

This clonotype was counted a few times. One end of the junction fails to match germline, which may point to a read error. This chain joins TRBV11-3 and TRBJ2-1; D might be TRBD1 (7 bases). The CDR3 runs to 16 residues. Germline assignment: CDR1 SGHNT and CDR2 YENEEA. This CDR3 reads CASSLGAGQLYNGQFF. The DNA of the CDR3 is TGTGCCAGCAGCTTAGGGGCGGGACAGCTCTACAATGGGCAGTTCTTC.

The chain joins TRBV11-1 to TRBJ2-4, with 15 nucleotides matching TRBD2. The CDR3 runs 19 residues. Germline CDR1 is SGHAT and CDR2 is FQDESV (reference sequence). V shed 6 bases, J shed 0 bases, and the junction held 9 bases outside the gene matches. The CDR3 reads CASRAGTSGGNLAKNIQYF. The DNA for the CDR3 is TGTGCCAGCAGAGCCGGGACTAGCGGGGGGAACCTAGCCAAAAACATTCAGTACTTC.

The chain joins TRBV2 to TRBJ1-1; no clear D gene. CDR3 size: 14 residues. V was pared by 0 bases and J by 10 bases, with 15 bases between. Looked up from germline, CDR1 is SNHLY and CDR2 is FYNNEI. CDR3 amino acids: CASSEARWAGGAFF. CDR3 coding DNA: TGTGCCAGCAGTGAAGCGCGGTGGGCCGGAGGAGCTTTCTTT.

Many counts were recorded for this clonotype. This chain uses TRBV5-1 with TRBJ1-1, with D perhaps TRBD1 (5 bases). V lost 1 base to trimming and J lost 0 bases, with 10 bases between them. The CDR3 runs to 15 residues. In germline, CDR1 is SGHRS, CDR2 YFSETQ. The CDR3 sequence: CASSLFQGLNTEAFF. The CDR3 DNA is TGCGCCAGCAGCTTGTTCCAGGGTTTGAACACTGAAGCTTTCTTT.

CDR3 coding DNA: TGTGCCAGCAGAGGACAGGGGAGCTATGGCTACACCTTC. Protein product: CASRGQGSYGYTF. The genes are TRBV6-2 or TRBV6-3 and TRBJ1-2, with 9 bases identical to TRBD1. The CDR3 is 13 residues long. Germline V gene sequence: CDR1 MNHEY, CDR2 SVGEGT. V lost 6 bases and J lost 4; bases outside the gene matches: 3.

This clonotype was counted between two and nine times. This rearrangement joins TRBV18 to TRBJ1-1; 8 bases are shared with TRBD1. Germline lookup yields CDR1 KGHSH and CDR2 LQKENI. The trim removed 3 bases at V and 10 bases at J, leaving 7 bases unmatched. The length of the CDR3 is 13 residues. The CDR3 DNA reads TGTGCCAGCTCACCTCCGGGACAGGACGCAGCTTTCTTT. Encoded protein: CASSPPGQDAAFF.

The chain carries TRBV3-1 and TRBJ2-5; the D gene is possibly TRBD2 (6 bases). Germline CDR1 reads LGHDT; CDR2 reads YNNKEL (reference sequence). CDR3 size: 14 residues. Trimming pared 0 bases from V and 7 bases from J, leaving 12 bases between. CDR3 region: CASSQDNGGLTQYF. The CDR3 DNA follows: TGTGCCAGCAGCCAAGATAACGGGGGATTGACCCAGTACTTC.

This clonotype was detected ten times or more. The V gene is TRBV29-1, the J gene TRBJ2-5; no reliable D call. This CDR3 is built from 12 residues. Trimming shortened V by 3 bases and J by 4 bases, and 9 bases separated the two germline ends. Germline V lookup: CDR1 SQVTM, CDR2 ANQGSEA. DNA for the CDR3: TGCAGCGTTGACAGGCACGGAGAGACCCAGTACTTC. As protein: CSVDRHGETQYF.

This chain uses TRBV3-1 with TRBJ2-7; 10 bases align to TRBD2. The germline gives CDR1 LGHDT, CDR2 YNNKEL (reference sequence). V trimming: 8 bases; J trimming: 0 bases; junction bases outside the gene matches: 7. There are 15 residues in the CDR3. CDR3 amino acids: CASCFTSGASYEQYF. The CDR3 DNA sequence: TGTGCCAGCTGCTTTACTAGCGGGGCCTCCTACGAGCAGTACTTC.

This clonotype was seen more than once but under ten times. In nucleotides, the CDR3 is TGTGCCAGCAGCCGAGAGGGGGCTCTTTACGAGCAGTACTTC. Translating gives CASSREGALYEQYF. The genes are TRBV3-1 and TRBJ2-7; TRBD1 aligns across 7 bases. Germline loops: CDR1 LGHDT, CDR2 YNNKEL (reference sequence). The CDR3 covers 14 residues. V gave up 4 bases and J gave up 4 bases; unmatched junction bases: 7.

The chain uses TRBV4-1 and TRBJ2-1, with 7 bases aligning to TRBD1. Trimming cost V 2 bases and J 4 bases; bases outside gene matches: 2. The CDR3 totals 14 residues. CDR1 MGHRA and CDR2 YSYEKL come from the germline V gene. CDR3 in DNA: TGCGCCAGCAGCCAACAACAGGGGTACAATGAGCAGTTCTTC. The encoded protein is CASSQQQGYNEQFF.

This clonotype turned up a few times. This sequence joins TRBV5-6 and TRBJ2-3; D might be TRBD1 or TRBD2, each matching 5 bases. V lost 6 bases to trimming and J lost 0 bases, with 17 bases between them. CDR3 length equals 16 residues. In germline, CDR1 is SGHDT, CDR2 YYEEEE. The CDR3 loop is CASTPRWDASTDTQYF. The CDR3 DNA reads TGTGCCAGCACCCCAAGGTGGGACGCTAGCACAGATACGCAGTATTTT.